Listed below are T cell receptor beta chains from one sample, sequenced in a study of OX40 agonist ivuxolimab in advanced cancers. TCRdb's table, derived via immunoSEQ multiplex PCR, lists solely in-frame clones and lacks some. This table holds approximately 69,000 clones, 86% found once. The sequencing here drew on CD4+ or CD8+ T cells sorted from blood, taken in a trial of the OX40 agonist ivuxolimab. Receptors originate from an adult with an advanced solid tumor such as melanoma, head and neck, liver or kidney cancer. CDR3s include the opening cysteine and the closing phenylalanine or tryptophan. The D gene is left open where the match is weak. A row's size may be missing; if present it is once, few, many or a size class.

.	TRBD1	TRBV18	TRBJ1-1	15	CASSLTGAGDTEAFF	TGTGCCAGCTCGCTAACAGGGGCCGGCGACACTGAAGCTTTCTTT
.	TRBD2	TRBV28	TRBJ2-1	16	CASSAPGTSGRNEQFF	TGTGCCAGCAGTGCCCCCGGGACTAGCGGGAGGAATGAGCAGTTCTTC
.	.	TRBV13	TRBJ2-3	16	CASSLGRRTTQGTQYF	TGTGCCAGCAGCTTAGGCCGTAGGACCACGCAGGGTACGCAGTATTTT
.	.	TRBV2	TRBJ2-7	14	CASSTSIYSYEQYF	TGTGCCAGCAGCACCTCTATATACTCCTACGAGCAGTACTTC
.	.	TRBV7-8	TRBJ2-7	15	CASSRSDTGTYEQYF	TGTGCCAGCAGCCGCTCCGATACAGGGACCTACGAGCAGTACTTC
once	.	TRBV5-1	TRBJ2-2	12	CASTATPGELFF	TGCGCCAGCACCGCCACCCCCGGGGAGCTGTTTTTT
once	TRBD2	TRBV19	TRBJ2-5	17	CASSIISTGRVRETQYF	TGTGCCAGTAGTATTATTTCAACGGGGAGGGTACGGGAGACCCAGTACTTC
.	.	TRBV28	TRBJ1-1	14	CASSFGTTNTEAFF	TGTGCCAGCAGTTTCGGGACTACGAACACTGAAGCTTTCTTT
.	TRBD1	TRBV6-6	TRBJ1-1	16	CASGLPDRGQDTEAFF	TGTGCCAGCGGACTACCAGACAGGGGGCAAGACACTGAAGCTTTCTTT
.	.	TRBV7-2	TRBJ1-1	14	CASSLARRAGEAFF	TGTGCCAGCAGCTTAGCGAGGAGGGCAGGTGAAGCTTTCTTT
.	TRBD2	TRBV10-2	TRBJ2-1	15	CASSLGTSGVYEQFF	TGCGCCAGCAGCCTCGGGACTAGCGGGGTATATGAGCAGTTCTTC
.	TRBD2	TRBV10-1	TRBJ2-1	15	CASSELAGVGNEQFF	TGCGCCAGCAGTGAACTGGCGGGAGTCGGGAATGAGCAGTTCTTC
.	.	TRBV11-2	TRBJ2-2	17	CASSTTLGAGGTGELFF	TGTGCCAGCAGCACTACCTTGGGGGCAGGGGGGACCGGGGAGCTGTTTTTT
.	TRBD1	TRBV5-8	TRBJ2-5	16	CASSKGTGNYQETQYF	TGTGCCAGCAGCAAAGGGACAGGGAATTACCAAGAGACCCAGTACTTC
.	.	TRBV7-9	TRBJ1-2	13	CASSFIRDYGYTF	TGTGCCAGCAGCTTCATTCGGGATTATGGCTACACCTTC
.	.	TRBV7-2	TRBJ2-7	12	CASSLVGDEQYF	TGTGCCAGCAGCTTAGTAGGGGACGAGCAGTACTTC
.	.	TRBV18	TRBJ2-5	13	CASSPRQGETQYF	TGTGCCAGCTCACCACGGCAGGGGGAGACCCAGTACTTC
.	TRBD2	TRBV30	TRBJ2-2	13	CARTSGSNGELFF	TGTGCACGGACTAGCGGGAGTAACGGGGAGCTGTTTTTT
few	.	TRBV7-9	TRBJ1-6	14	CASSLEGTNSPLHF	TGTGCCAGCAGCTTAGAGGGCACGAATTCACCCCTCCACTTT
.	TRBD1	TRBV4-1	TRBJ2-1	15	CASSQETGMHNEQFF	TGCGCCAGCAGCCAAGAGACAGGGATGCACAATGAGCAGTTCTTC
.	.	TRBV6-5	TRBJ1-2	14	CASSLSLANYGYTF	TGTGCCAGCAGTTTGAGCCTCGCTAACTATGGCTACACCTTC
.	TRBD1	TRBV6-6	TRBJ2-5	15	CASSNRAGGRETQYF	TGTGCCAGCAGTAATCGTGCAGGGGGCAGAGAGACCCAGTACTTC
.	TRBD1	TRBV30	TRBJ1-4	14	CAWSAGTVNEKLFF	TGTGCCTGGAGTGCCGGGACAGTTAATGAAAAACTGTTTTTT
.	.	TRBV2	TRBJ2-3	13	CASKRESTDTQYF	TGTGCCAGCAAAAGAGAATCCACAGATACGCAGTATTTT
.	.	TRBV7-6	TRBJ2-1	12	CASSPGLDEQFF	TGTGCCAGCAGCCCAGGACTGGATGAGCAGTTCTTC
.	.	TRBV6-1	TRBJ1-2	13	CASSEAALRGYTF	TGTGCCAGCAGTGAAGCGGCCTTAAGGGGCTACACCTTC
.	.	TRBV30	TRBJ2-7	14	CAWSRGLSPYEQYF	TGTGCCTGGTCCCGGGGTCTCAGCCCCTACGAGCAGTACTTC
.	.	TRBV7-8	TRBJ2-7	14	CASSPHEGSYEQYF	TGTGCCAGCAGCCCGCACGAGGGCTCCTACGAGCAGTACTTC
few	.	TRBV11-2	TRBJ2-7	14	CASSLSRASYEQYF	TGTGCCAGCAGCTTAAGCAGGGCATCCTACGAGCAGTACTTC
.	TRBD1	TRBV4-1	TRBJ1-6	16	CASSRFQGVSHSPLHF	TGCGCCAGCAGCCGCTTCCAGGGGGTCTCCCATTCACCCCTCCACTTT
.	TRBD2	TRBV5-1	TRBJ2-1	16	CASTFRLADAYNEQFF	TGCGCCAGCACCTTCCGACTAGCCGATGCCTACAATGAGCAGTTCTTC
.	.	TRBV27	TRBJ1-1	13	CASSLSGRTEAFF	TGTGCCAGCAGTTTATCGGGGAGGACTGAAGCTTTCTTT
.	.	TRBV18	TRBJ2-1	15	CASSPGRSTNNEQFF	TGTGCCAGCTCACCAGGGCGGAGCACCAACAATGAGCAGTTCTTC
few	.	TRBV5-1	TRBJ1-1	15	CASSNDGRGATEAFF	TGCGCCAGCAGCAACGATGGACGGGGAGCGACTGAAGCTTTCTTT
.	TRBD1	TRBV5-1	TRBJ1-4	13	CASRDSLNEKLFF	TGCGCCAGCCGGGACAGCCTTAATGAAAAACTGTTTTTT
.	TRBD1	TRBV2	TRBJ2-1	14	CASSEEYQGVEQFF	TGTGCCAGCAGTGAAGAATACCAGGGGGTAGAGCAGTTCTTC
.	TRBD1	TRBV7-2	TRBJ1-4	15	CASRKDRATNEKLFF	TGTGCCAGCAGGAAAGACAGGGCAACTAATGAAAAACTGTTTTTT
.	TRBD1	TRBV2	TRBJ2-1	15	CASSGDRAPSNEQFF	TGTGCCAGCAGTGGCGACAGGGCTCCGTCGAATGAGCAGTTCTTC
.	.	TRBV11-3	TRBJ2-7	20	CASSLDFPRASTRSTYEQYF	TGTGCCAGCAGCTTAGATTTTCCCAGGGCCTCGACCAGGTCTACCTACGAGCAGTACTTC
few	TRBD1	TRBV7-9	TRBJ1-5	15	CASSFGQGGNQPQHF	TGTGCCAGCAGCTTCGGACAGGGCGGCAATCAGCCCCAGCATTTT
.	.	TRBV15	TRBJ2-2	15	CATSRVKWSTGELFF	TGTGCCACCAGCAGAGTTAAGTGGAGCACCGGGGAGCTGTTTTTT